One and the same sample provided the 20 T cell receptor beta chains below, sequenced in a study of CXCR3-negative and CXCR3-positive naive CD8 T cells. The authors prepared UMI-labeled TRB cDNA libraries by 5' RACE. TCRdb reanalyzed the 5' RACE reads and collapses them to one entry per CDR3 protein, without DNA. The clone table shows about 89,000 distinct CDR3 sequences, with the ten largest holding 0.5% to 0.55%. The study, taken as a whole, reports: The TRB CDR3s that CXCR3-positive naive cells carried were more hydrophobic than those of CXCR3-negative naive cells.

No antigen is known for these receptors. The sequencing sample was made of naive CXCR3+ CD8+ T cells from blood. The subset denotes: CD45RO-CCR7+CD27+CD95- naive CD8+ T cells expressing CXCR3 (TNR3+). The receptors come from a human donor in good health. Some clones in this sample may be carry-over from other donors' samples.

The chain recombines TRBV25-1 with TRBJ1-2; TCRdb picks TRBD1, but there is no DNA to check that call. This CDR3 contains 16 residues. Per germline, CDR1 MGHDK and CDR2 SYGVNS. The CDR3: CASSEYLGGSYYGYTF.

The rearrangement links TRBV4-1 to TRBJ1-5; TCRdb's D call, TRBD1, is unchecked because there is no DNA. The CDR3 runs 13 residues. Germline lookup yields CDR1 MGHRA and CDR2 YSYEKL. CDR3 region: CASSQGRGIAQHF.

The chain employs TRBV29-1 and TRBJ1-2. The CDR3 has 12 amino acids. Germline loops: CDR1 SQVTM, CDR2 ANQGSEA. This chain's CDR3 is CSVGGGSYGYTF. Full variable domain (remainder filled in from reference TRBV29-1 and TRBJ1-2): SAVISQKPSRDICQRGTSLTIQCQVDSQVTMMFWYRQQPGQSLTLIATANQGSEATYESGFVIDKFPISRPNLTFSTLTVSNMSPEDSSIYLCSVGGGSYGYTFGSGTRLTVV.

This CDR3 reads CASSQEGAPLEAFF. The chain links TRBV4-3 to TRBJ1-1; TCRdb gives TRBD1 as the D gene, but with no DNA this cannot be confirmed. The germline V gene encodes CDR1 LGHNA and CDR2 YSLEER. The CDR3 sequence is 14 residues long.

The rearrangement uses TRBV20-1 and TRBJ2-7; the D gene TCRdb calls, TRBD1, cannot be checked with no DNA. Germline-derived CDR1 and CDR2 are DFQATT and SNEGSKA (reference sequence). The CDR3 consists of 12 residues. CDR3 sequence reads: CRLWDRDYEQYF.

The chain combines TRBV27 with TRBJ2-5; the D call from TCRdb, TRBD2, cannot be confirmed without DNA. Per the germline V gene, CDR1 is MNHEY and CDR2 is SMNVEV (reference sequence). There are 15 residues in the CDR3. CDR3 loop: CASSPRSRAQETQYF.

The chain has TRBV5-1 and TRBJ2-7. Germline V gene sequence: CDR1 SGHRS, CDR2 YFSETQ. This CDR3 is 15 amino acids long. CDR3 amino acids: CASSFVSGRADEQYF.

The chain uses TRBV12-3 or TRBV12-4 and TRBJ2-7; TCRdb proposes TRBD1, but this gene call is untestable without DNA. This CDR3 has 14 residues. This CDR3 reads CARRGSGRTYEQYF.

This chain uses TRBV7-9 with TRBJ1-1; TCRdb gives TRBD1 as the D gene, but with no DNA this cannot be confirmed. The CDR3 consists of 15 residues. From germline, CDR1 is SEHNR and CDR2 FQNEAQ (reference sequence). The CDR3 loop is CASSLAPGVETEAFF.

The chain carries TRBV27 and TRBJ2-2; TCRdb proposes TRBD2, but this gene call is untestable without DNA. Germline loops: CDR1 MNHEY, CDR2 SMNVEV (reference sequence). The CDR3 spans 14 residues. The CDR3 sequence: CASRIAGAPGELFF.

The chain recombines TRBV28 with TRBJ2-7. The CDR3 has 13 residues. Germline CDR1 is MDHEN and CDR2 is SYDVKM. Here the CDR3 reads CASLDRSSYEQYF.

CDR3 amino acids: CASSPRGEAFF. V gene TRBV7-2 combines with J gene TRBJ1-1. The length of the CDR3 is 11 residues. The germline gives CDR1 SGHTA, CDR2 FQGNSA.

The V gene is TRBV28, the J gene TRBJ2-7; the D call of TRBD1 rests on TCRdb alone, since no DNA is present to check it. Germline CDR1 MDHEN, CDR2 SYDVKM. This CDR3 comprises 19 residues. The CDR3: CASSLWAGRQGPSSYEQYF.

The chain links TRBV15 to TRBJ2-2; as DNA is missing, the TRBD1 call by TCRdb cannot be tested. Per germline, CDR1 LNHNV and CDR2 YYDKDF (reference sequence). The CDR3 loop spans 13 amino acids. The CDR3 sequence: CATSSRGSGELFF.

V gene TRBV7-6 combines with J gene TRBJ1-6; TCRdb's D call, TRBD1, is unchecked because there is no DNA. This CDR3 is 20 amino acids long. Germline CDR1 SGHVS, CDR2 FNYEAQ. This CDR3 is CASSPLAGTGLTPPNSPLHF.

The chain carries TRBV7-9 and TRBJ2-7; the D gene TCRdb calls, TRBD1, cannot be checked with no DNA. The CDR3 runs to 15 residues. Germline V CDR1 and CDR2: SEHNR, FQNEAQ (reference sequence). CDR3 residues: CASSAPAGQSYEQYF.

The chain couples TRBV19 to TRBJ2-1; TCRdb names TRBD1, which stays unverified in the absence of DNA. The CDR3 runs 13 residues. Per germline, CDR1 LNHDA and CDR2 SQIVND (reference sequence). The CDR3 sequence: CASSTGTHNEQFF. Full variable domain (outside the CDR3, taken from reference TRBV19 and TRBJ2-1): DGGITQSPKYLFRKEGQNVTLSCEQNLNHDAMYWYRQDPGQGLRLIYYSQIVNDFQKGDIAEGYSVSREKKESFPLTVTSAQKNPTAFYLCASSTGTHNEQFFGPGTRLTVL.

The chain employs TRBV20-1 and TRBJ2-7; TCRdb gives TRBD1 as the D gene, but with no DNA this cannot be confirmed. Germline loops: CDR1 DFQATT, CDR2 SNEGSKA (reference sequence). The CDR3 has 12 amino acids. The CDR3 sequence: CSAPAGVYEQYF.

The V gene is TRBV11-3, the J gene TRBJ2-3; TCRdb calls TRBD1, which cannot be checked without DNA. The CDR3 extends over 19 amino acids. Germline loops: CDR1 SGHNT, CDR2 YENEEA. The CDR3: CASSSKRAAETGFPDTQYF.

The CDR3: CASSPGTSLEQYF. The genes are TRBV4-2 and TRBJ2-7; TCRdb picks TRBD1, but there is no DNA to check that call. CDR1 is LGHNA, CDR2 YNFKEQ, per germline. The CDR3 is 13 residues long.